This T cell receptor beta chain was sequenced for a study of blood T cell repertoires in COVID-19. Study background: Nucleic acid was either cDNA or gDNA, and it came from T cells, B-cell-depleted T cells, or PBMCs.

V shed 7 bases and J shed 5 bases, with 17 bases lying between them. The CDR3 sequence is 14 residues long. Germline CDR1 reads MDHEN; CDR2 reads SYDVKM. Original processing methods: Using reference gene primer amplification, nucleated cell counts were estimated. Assay: immunoSEQ multiplex PCR; the TCRdb copy retains only in-frame clones and omits some. That table supplies the V and J calls and clone size; D and trimming were determined from the DNA. The sample holds a few hundred thousand clones, about nine tenths seen once. The receptor comes from a woman aged 60-75 years with COVID-19, enrolled during active disease. The chain links TRBV28 to TRBJ1-2, with D possibly TRBD1 on 6 matching bases. Sequencing used peripheral blood. This chain's CDR3 is CASKFPGGSYGYTF. CDR3 nucleotide sequence: TGTGCCAGCAAATTCCCGGGGGGCTCGTATGGCTACACCTTC.